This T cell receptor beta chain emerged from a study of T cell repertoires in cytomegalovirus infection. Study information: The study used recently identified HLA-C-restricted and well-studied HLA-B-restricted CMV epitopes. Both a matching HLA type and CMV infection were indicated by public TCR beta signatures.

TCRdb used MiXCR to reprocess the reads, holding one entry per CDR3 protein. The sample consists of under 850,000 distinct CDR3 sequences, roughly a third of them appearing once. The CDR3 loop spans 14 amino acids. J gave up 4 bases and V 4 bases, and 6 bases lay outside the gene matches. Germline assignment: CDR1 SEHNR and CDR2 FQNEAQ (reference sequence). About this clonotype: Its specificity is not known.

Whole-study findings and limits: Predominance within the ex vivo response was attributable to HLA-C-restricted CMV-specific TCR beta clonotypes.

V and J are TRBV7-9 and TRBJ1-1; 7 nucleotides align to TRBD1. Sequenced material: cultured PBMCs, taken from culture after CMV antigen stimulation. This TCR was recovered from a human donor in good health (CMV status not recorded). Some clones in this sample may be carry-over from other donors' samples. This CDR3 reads CASSSTGIITEAFF. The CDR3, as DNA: TGTGCCAGCAGCTCGACAGGGATTATCACTGAAGCTTTCTTT.